Listed below are T cell receptor beta chains from one sample, sequenced in a study of read filtering for tumor transcriptome and immune sequencing. TCRdb re-analysed the reads in MiXCR, keeping a single row per CDR3 protein. The profile shows tens of thousands of distinct CDR3 sequences, about 20% of them singletons. Sequencing was done on a sample of a population of CD138-negative cells sorted from bone marrow. Source of these receptors: a donor at least 40 years old with multiple myeloma. Both conserved end residues are part of each CDR3. Each record gives: D gene, V gene, J gene, clone size, CDR3 protein, CDR3 DNA. A D gene is named only where the DNA matches it firmly. Size is stated for part of the rows, as once, few or many counts, or as a class when the clone is expanded.

>TRBD1|TRBV25-1|TRBJ2-5|NA
CASSEYGTGWEETQYF
TGTGCCAGCAGTGAATATGGGACAGGGTGGGAAGAGACCCAGTACTTC
>TRBD2|TRBV28|TRBJ2-3|NA
CASSSGLAGNTDTQYF
TGTGCCAGCAGTTCAGGACTAGCGGGAAACACAGATACGCAGTATTTT
>NA|TRBV5-1|TRBJ2-1|many
CASSLTNEQFF
TGCGCCAGCAGCTTGACCAATGAGCAGTTCTTC
>NA|TRBV9|TRBJ2-3|many
CASSGRGSAGDTQYF
TGTGCCAGCAGCGGAAGGGGGTCAGCGGGAGATACGCAGTATTTT
>NA|TRBV11-2|TRBJ2-5|many
CASSLGAETQYF
TGTGCCAGCAGCTTGGGGGCAGAGACCCAGTACTTC
>NA|TRBV6-2/TRBV6-3|TRBJ1-1|many
CASSPTRGTEAFF
TGTGCCAGCAGCCCAACTCGAGGCACTGAAGCTTTCTTT
>NA|TRBV25-1|TRBJ2-6|NA
CASSEEQPGANVLTF
TGTGCCAGCAGTGAAGAGCAGCCTGGGGCCAACGTCCTGACTTTC
>TRBD2|TRBV20-1|TRBJ2-5|many
CSVGGAIAGAQETQYF
TGCAGTGTGGGAGGCGCTATAGCGGGTGCCCAAGAGACCCAGTACTTC
>NA|TRBV20-1|TRBJ1-4|many
CSARLQDQGEKLFF
TGCAGTGCTCGTCTGCAGGACCAAGGTGAAAAACTGTTTTTT
>TRBD1|TRBV5-1|TRBJ2-2|many
CASSGQGNAGELFF
TGCGCCAGCAGCGGACAGGGAAACGCCGGGGAGCTGTTTTTT
>NA|TRBV25-1|TRBJ2-2|NA
CASSDWRGETGELFF
TGTGCCAGCAGTGATTGGAGGGGTGAGACCGGGGAGCTGTTTTTT
>NA|TRBV11-2|TRBJ2-5|many
CASSLSPGRQETQYF
TGTGCCAGCAGCTTATCTCCGGGGCGGCAAGAGACCCAGTACTTC
>TRBD2|TRBV7-9|TRBJ2-5|many
CASSFRGEETQYF
TGTGCCAGCAGCTTCCGGGGGGAAGAGACCCAGTACTTC
>NA|TRBV24-1|TRBJ1-2|many
CATSDSGSLPDGYTF
TGTGCCACCAGTGATTCCGGGAGTCTTCCAGATGGCTACACCTTC